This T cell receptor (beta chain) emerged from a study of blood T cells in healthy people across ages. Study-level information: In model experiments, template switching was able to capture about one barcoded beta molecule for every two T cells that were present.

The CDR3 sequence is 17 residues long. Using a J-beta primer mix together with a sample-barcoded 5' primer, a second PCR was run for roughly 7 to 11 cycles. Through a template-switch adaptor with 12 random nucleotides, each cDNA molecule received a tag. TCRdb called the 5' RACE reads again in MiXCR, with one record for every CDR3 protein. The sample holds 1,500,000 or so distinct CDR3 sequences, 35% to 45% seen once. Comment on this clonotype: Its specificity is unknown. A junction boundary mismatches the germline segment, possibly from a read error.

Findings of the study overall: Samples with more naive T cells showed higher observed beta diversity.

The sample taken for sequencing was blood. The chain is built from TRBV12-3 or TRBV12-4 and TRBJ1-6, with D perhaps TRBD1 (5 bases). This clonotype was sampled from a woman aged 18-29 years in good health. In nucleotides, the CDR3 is TGTGCCAGCAGTTCCCGGGACGGGGGAACCTATAATTCACCCCCCCACTTT. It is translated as CASSSRDGGTYNSPPHF.